This TCR beta chain was found in a study of cytomegalovirus exposure and HLA in healthy donors. Overall study findings and caveats: Most TCR sequences were rare, but some public TCRs occurred in many donors. The study had only CMV serostatus as immune exposure information.

Primers for the PCR totalled 60 Vbeta and 13 Jbeta. Clones were read by immunoSEQ multiplex PCR, and TCRdb kept only the in-frame ones, dropping some. The listing contains 45,000 to 55,000 clones. About this clone: The target antigen is unknown. One end of the junction does not line up with germline, which may come from a read error.

The CDR3 loop spans 11 amino acids. Germline CDR1 reads SNHLY; CDR2 reads FYNNEI. The sample taken for sequencing was PBMCs. This sequence originates from a woman aged 50 to 60 in good health and CMV-seropositive. The V gene is TRBV2, the J gene TRBJ1-2; maybe TRBD1 (6 bases). CDR3 residues: CASSGGWTANF. The CDR3 DNA reads as TGTGCCAGCAGTGGTGGATGGACAGCCAACTTC. The complete variable domain, with remaining parts taken from reference TRBV2 and TRBJ1-2, reads EPEVTQTPSHQVTQMGQEVILRCVPISNHLYFYWYRQILGQKVEFLVSFYNNEISEKSEIFDDQFSVERPDGSNFTLKIRSTKLEDSAMYFCASSGGWTANFGSGTRLTVV.